Listed below are T cell receptor beta chains from one sample, sequenced in a study of T-cell memory formation after mild COVID-19. In TCRdb, the 5' RACE reads were re-called with MiXCR into one record per CDR3 protein. The sample records roughly 450,000 distinct CDR3 sequences, 15% to 20% being singletons. Sequencing was done on a sample of PBMCs or a T cell subset sorted from them (not recorded which). The receptors originated from an adult woman who had mild COVID-19 (a few samples of this study predate the infection). Cell type and time point are not known. Each CDR3 is given with its conserved first and last residue. A D gene is named only where the DNA matches it firmly. Rows give clone size only sometimes, using once, few, many, or a class for an expanded clone.

. | few | TRBJ2-1 | TRBV7-2 | CASSYVRAAEDYNEQFF | TGTGCCAGCAGCTACGTCAGGGCAGCGGAGGACTACAATGAGCAGTTCTTC
. | . | TRBJ2-5 | TRBV7-2 | CASSWRAQETQYF | TGTGCCAGCAGCTGGAGGGCTCAAGAGACCCAGTACTTC
. | few | TRBJ2-3 | TRBV9 | CASSLNRESTDTQYF | TGTGCCAGCAGCCTCAATCGGGAGAGCACAGATACGCAGTATTTT
. | . | TRBJ1-3 | TRBV11-2 | CASSLVGLNTIYF | TGTGCCAGCAGCTTAGTGGGGTTGAACACCATATATTTT
TRBD2 | . | TRBJ2-7 | TRBV12-3/TRBV12-4 | CASSPGRAGVYEQYF | TGTGCCAGCAGCCCCGGTAGGGCGGGAGTTTACGAGCAGTACTTC
TRBD1 | . | TRBJ1-2 | TRBV20-1 | CSATRDRDYGYTF | TGCAGTGCTACACGAGACAGGGACTATGGCTACACCTTC
. | few | TRBJ1-2 | TRBV6-2/TRBV6-3 | CASSPGSARAYGYTF | TGTGCCAGCAGTCCCGGCTCGGCAAGGGCCTATGGCTACACCTTC
. | . | TRBJ2-3 | TRBV15 | CATSRDWAQYF | TGTGCCACCAGCAGAGACTGGGCTCAGTATTTT
. | . | TRBJ2-5 | TRBV15 | CATSRDFGQRQETQYF | TGTGCCACCAGCAGAGATTTCGGACAACGTCAAGAGACCCAGTACTTC
. | . | TRBJ2-7 | TRBV24-1 | CATSDLGGEQYF | TGTGCCACCAGTGATCTAGGAGGCGAGCAGTACTTC
TRBD1 | . | TRBJ2-1 | TRBV3-1 | CASSQPTGVKYNEQFF | TGTGCCAGCAGCCAACCGACAGGGGTAAAATACAATGAGCAGTTCTTC
. | few | TRBJ1-6 | TRBV9 | CASSVGTINNSPLHF | TGTGCCAGCAGCGTTGGGACAATTAATAATTCACCCCTCCACTTT
TRBD2 | many | TRBJ2-1 | TRBV4-1 | CASSQEDSGNEQFF | TGCGCCAGCAGCCAAGAAGATAGCGGGAATGAGCAGTTCTTC
. | few | TRBJ1-2 | TRBV4-1 | CASSQAGGEGYTF | TGCGCCAGCAGCCAAGCAGGAGGGGAAGGCTACACCTTC
TRBD2 | . | TRBJ2-1 | TRBV29-1 | CSIERGGLYNEQFF | TGCAGCATTGAGCGGGGGGGCCTCTACAATGAGCAGTTCTTC
. | few | TRBJ2-6 | TRBV7-3 | CASSSPLNSGANVLTF | TGTGCCAGCAGCTCCCCTTTAAACTCTGGGGCCAACGTCCTGACTTTC
TRBD1 | few | TRBJ2-2 | TRBV9 | CASSISGTGGSGELFF | TGTGCCAGCAGTATTTCCGGGACAGGGGGCTCCGGGGAGCTGTTTTTT
. | few | TRBJ1-1 | TRBV12-3/TRBV12-4 | CASSRGGGLNTEAFF | TGTGCCAGCAGTAGGGGGGGCGGGCTGAACACTGAAGCTTTCTTT
. | . | TRBJ2-1 | TRBV5-6 | CASSWGPGPTYNEQFF | TGTGCCAGCAGCTGGGGCCCGGGACCTACCTACAATGAGCAGTTCTTC
. | many | TRBJ1-1 | TRBV2 | CASMTVNTEAFF | TGTGCCAGCATGACAGTGAACACTGAAGCTTTCTTT
TRBD1 | many | TRBJ2-1 | TRBV29-1 | CSVEPLDRGLNEQFF | TGCAGCGTTGAACCGCTCGACAGGGGGCTAAATGAGCAGTTCTTC
. | . | TRBJ1-5 | TRBV6-4 | CASSVTYSNQPQHF | TGTGCCAGCAGTGTCACGTATAGCAATCAGCCCCAGCATTTT
. | few | TRBJ2-6 | TRBV4-1 | CASSQGYGLLNSGANVLTF | TGCGCCAGCAGCCAGGGGTATGGGCTACTCAACTCTGGGGCCAACGTCCTGACTTTC
. | few | TRBJ2-7 | TRBV20-1 | CSARVGLRGLTYEQYF | TGCAGTGCTAGAGTCGGGCTCCGGGGCCTAACCTACGAGCAGTACTTC